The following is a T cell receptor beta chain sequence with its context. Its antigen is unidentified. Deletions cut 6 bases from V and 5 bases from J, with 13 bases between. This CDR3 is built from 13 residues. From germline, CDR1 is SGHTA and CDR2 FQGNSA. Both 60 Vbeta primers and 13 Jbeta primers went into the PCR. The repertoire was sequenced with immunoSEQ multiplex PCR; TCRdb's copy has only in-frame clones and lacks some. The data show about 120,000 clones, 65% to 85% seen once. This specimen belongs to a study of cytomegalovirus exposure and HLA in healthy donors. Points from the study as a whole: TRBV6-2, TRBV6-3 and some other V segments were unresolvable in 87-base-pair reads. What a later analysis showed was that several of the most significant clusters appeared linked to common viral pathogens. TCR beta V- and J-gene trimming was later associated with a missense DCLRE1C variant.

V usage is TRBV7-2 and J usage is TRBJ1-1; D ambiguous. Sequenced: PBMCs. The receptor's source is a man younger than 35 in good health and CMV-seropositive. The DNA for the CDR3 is TGTGCCAGCAGGGCCGGGGTAAGGACTGAAGCTTTCTTT. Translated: CASRAGVRTEAFF.